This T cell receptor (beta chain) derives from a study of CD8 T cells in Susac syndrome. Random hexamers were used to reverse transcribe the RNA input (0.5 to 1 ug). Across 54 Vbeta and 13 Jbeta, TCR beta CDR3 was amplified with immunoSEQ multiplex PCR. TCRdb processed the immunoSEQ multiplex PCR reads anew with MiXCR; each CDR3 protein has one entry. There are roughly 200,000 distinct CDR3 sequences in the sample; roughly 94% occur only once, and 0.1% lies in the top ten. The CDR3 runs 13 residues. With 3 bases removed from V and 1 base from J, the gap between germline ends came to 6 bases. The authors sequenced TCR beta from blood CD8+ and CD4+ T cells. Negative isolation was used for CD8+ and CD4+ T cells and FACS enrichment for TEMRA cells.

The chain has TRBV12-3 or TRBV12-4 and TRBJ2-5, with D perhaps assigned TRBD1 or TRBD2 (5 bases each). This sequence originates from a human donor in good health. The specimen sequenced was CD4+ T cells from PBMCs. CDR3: CASSFGTQETQYF. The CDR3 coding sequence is TGTGCCAGCAGTTTCGGGACCCAAGAGACCCAGTACTTC.